The source of this TCR beta chain is a study of cytomegalovirus exposure and HLA in healthy donors. As regards this clone: Antigen unknown.

Germline V CDR1 and CDR2: LNHDA, SQIVND (reference sequence). The CDR3 spans 14 residues. Germline trimming cut 6 bases from V and 8 bases from J; bases unmatched to any gene: 9. Study-wide results and caveats: Versus the roughly 700-donor mean, an Asian-associated ancestry cluster reportedly showed fewer N-insertions in a later analysis.

PCR primers comprised 60 Vbeta and 13 Jbeta primers. In the source study's methods: Roughly 11 million shared chains were among approximately 87 million unique TCR beta chains counted in a later analysis. Libraries were prepared by immunoSEQ multiplex PCR; TCRdb keeps only in-frame clonotypes and omits some of them. V, J and clone size reflect that table, while D and trimming were determined from the DNA. The table shows 90,000 or so clones, with approximately 69% occurring only once. The chain is built from TRBV19 and TRBJ2-1; TRBD1 matches 8 bases. Specimen: PBMCs. The sequence derives from a boy between 10 and 17 years old in good health and CMV-seropositive. CDR3 sequence: CASRVRTGYYEQFF. In DNA, the CDR3 is TGTGCCAGTAGGGTCCGGACAGGGTATTATGAGCAGTTCTTC.